This T cell receptor beta chain is drawn from a study of PD-1 blockade in classical Hodgkin lymphoma. Overall study findings and caveats: Complete responders possessed baseline diversity comparable to newly diagnosed patients.

Germline-derived CDR1 and CDR2 are SEHNR and FQNEAQ (reference sequence). The CDR3 is 15 amino acids. V shed 5 bases, J shed 4 bases, and the junction held 8 bases outside the gene matches. The assay was immunoSEQ multiplex PCR, and TCRdb's table has in-frame clones only and misses some. This table has over 85,000 clones, about nine tenths appearing once. With regard to this clone: Its target is unknown.

The time point was: cycle 4 day 1 (C4D1), after five to seven weeks of nivolumab. Exposure to brentuximab vedotin varied, and each patient had relapsed following autologous stem cell transplantation. Relapsed/refractory classical Hodgkin lymphoma patients had complete, partial or progressive responses. The rearrangement uses TRBV7-9 and TRBJ2-1, with 7 bases fitting TRBD2. The receptor comes from a human donor with classical Hodgkin lymphoma. The specimen was peripheral blood mononuclear cells (PBMCs), collected before the fourth cycle of nivolumab. The CDR3 spells CASSAPLAAYNEQFF. CDR3 coding DNA: TGTGCCAGCAGCGCCCCGCTAGCGGCTTACAATGAGCAGTTCTTC.